Listed below are T cell receptor beta chains from one sample, sequenced in a study of blood T cell repertoires in COVID-19. The table came from immunoSEQ multiplex PCR; TCRdb's copy has only in-frame clones and leaves some out. This table has roughly 200,000 clones, approximately 85% appearing once. Sequencing input: peripheral blood. These receptors originate from a woman in her sixties with acute or convalescent COVID-19. The CDR3 runs from the conserved cysteine through the conserved F or W. The D gene is left open where the match is weak. Expanded clones get a size class; other rows say once, few or many, or leave the size out.

j_call d_call clone_size v_call cdr3_aa cdr3_nt
TRBJ1-4 - - TRBV18 CASGQGRGFEKLFF TGTGCCAGCGGCCAGGGCAGGGGATTTGAAAAACTGTTTTTT
TRBJ1-5 - - TRBV28 CASRLQGYSNQPQHF TGTGCCAGCAGGTTACAGGGATATAGCAATCAGCCCCAGCATTTT
TRBJ2-3 - - TRBV2 CASSEEGAPLGSTDTQYF TGTGCCAGCAGTGAAGAAGGGGCTCCATTGGGGAGCACAGATACGCAGTATTTT
TRBJ2-5 - - TRBV5-6 CASRFGGQETQYF TGTGCCAGCCGTTTTGGCGGGCAAGAGACCCAGTACTTC
TRBJ2-1 TRBD1 - TRBV27 CASRIGTGPYNEQFF TGTGCCAGCAGGATAGGGACAGGGCCCTACAATGAGCAGTTCTTC
TRBJ2-3 - - TRBV2 CASSRTSSVTPTSTDTQYF TGTGCCAGCAGCCGCACCTCTAGCGTGACTCCTACGTCCACAGATACGCAGTATTTT
TRBJ2-1 - - TRBV7-3 CASSKGGLLEEQFF TGTGCCAGCAGCAAGGGGGGACTATTAGAAGAGCAGTTCTTC
TRBJ2-3 TRBD2 - TRBV3-1/TRBV3-2 CASSQTSLAGGPKRTDTQYF TGTGCCAGCAGCCAAACGTCACTAGCGGGAGGGCCAAAACGCACAGATACGCAGTATTTT
TRBJ2-1 - - TRBV11-3 CASSSDTISASEQFF TGTGCCAGCAGCTCAGATACTATATCCGCTAGTGAGCAGTTCTTC
TRBJ2-3 TRBD2 - TRBV28 CASSLGGLAGTDTQYF TGTGCCAGCAGTTTAGGTGGGCTAGCGGGCACAGATACGCAGTATTTT
TRBJ2-5 - - TRBV15 CATSEGEETQYF TGTGCCACCAGCGAGGGAGAAGAGACCCAGTACTTC
TRBJ1-1 TRBD1 once TRBV4-2 CASSQRQGSTEAFF TGTGCCAGCAGCCAACGACAGGGTAGCACTGAAGCTTTCTTT
TRBJ2-1 - - TRBV6-5 CASSSPGGNEQFF TGTGCCAGCAGTTCTCCCGGCGGGAATGAGCAGTTCTTC
TRBJ2-3 - - TRBV6-5 CASSYGASARTDTQYF TGTGCCAGCAGTTACGGGGCTAGCGCCCGCACAGATACGCAGTATTTT
TRBJ2-1 - - TRBV6-5 CASAGLNNEQFF TGTGCCAGCGCGGGACTGAACAATGAGCAGTTCTTC
TRBJ2-2 - - TRBV21-1 CASTPAVGPDINTGELFF TGTGCCAGCACCCCAGCGGTGGGTCCAGACATTAACACCGGGGAGCTGTTTTTT
TRBJ1-5 - - TRBV18 CASSPLGRGPNQPQHF TGTGCCAGCTCACCACTGGGGAGGGGCCCCAATCAGCCCCAGCATTTT
TRBJ2-5 - - TRBV5-1 CASSLYDGGGRSETQYF TGCGCCAGCAGCCTCTATGACGGGGGAGGAAGGTCGGAGACCCAGTACTTC
TRBJ2-6 - - TRBV7-6 CASSPISGANVLTF TGTGCCAGCAGCCCCATCTCTGGGGCCAACGTCCTGACTTTC
TRBJ2-3 TRBD2 - TRBV24-1 CATSDSRLAGGTDTQYF TGTGCCACCAGTGATTCGCGACTAGCGGGGGGCACAGATACGCAGTATTTT
TRBJ2-1 - - TRBV6-6 CASSPLYNEQFF TGTGCCAGCAGTCCCCTGTACAATGAGCAGTTCTTC
TRBJ1-1 - - TRBV7-8 CASSLVSPGNTEAFF TGTGCCAGCAGCTTAGTTTCGCCAGGGAACACTGAAGCTTTCTTT